The clone carrying this T cell receptor beta chain was observed a handful of times. Antigen unknown. The data derive from a study of response to subunit inactivated influenza vaccine. Study-level points and caveats: Only a handful of new T cells, the authors suggested, are recruited with each seasonal influenza vaccination.

MiXCR was run by TCRdb on the RT-PCR reads, yielding one entry per CDR3 protein. The data contain some 520,000 distinct CDR3 sequences, approximately 15% of them singletons. Source: CD4+ T cells sorted from PBMCs, taken about 24 months after vaccination. The source of this sequence is a man between 45 and 75 years old who received an inactivated influenza vaccine.

CDR3 in amino acids: CASSTPGVDEQFF. In DNA form, the CDR3 reads TGCGCCAGCAGTACCCCAGGGGTAGATGAGCAGTTCTTC. The V call is TRBV5-1, the J call TRBJ2-1; the D gene is possibly TRBD1 (6 bases). V was clipped by 5 bases and J by 8 bases, with 14 bases between them. The germline V gene has CDR1 SGHRS and CDR2 YFSETQ. This CDR3 is 13 amino acids long.